A selection of T cell receptor beta chains follows, all from one sample in a study of blood T cell repertoires in COVID-19. Clones were sequenced by immunoSEQ multiplex PCR, and TCRdb holds only the in-frame ones, with some missing. The sample holds just over 150,000 clones, approximately 92% seen once. Sequences were obtained from peripheral blood. The receptors stem from a woman in her fifties or sixties with acute or convalescent COVID-19. CDR3s include the opening cysteine and the closing phenylalanine or tryptophan. D genes are given only for firm matches. The size entry is marked missing in some rows and otherwise reads once, few, many or a size class.

CDR3 DNA: TGTGCCAGCAGCGTGGACAGGGACTATGGCTACACCTTC
CDR3 protein: CASSVDRDYGYTF
clone size: NA
D gene: TRBD1
J gene: TRBJ1-2
V gene: TRBV5-4

CDR3 DNA: TGTGCCAGCAGCCTGGGACAGGTTTTTAGCAATCAGCCCCAGCATTTT
CDR3 protein: CASSLGQVFSNQPQHF
clone size: once
D gene: TRBD1
J gene: TRBJ1-5
V gene: TRBV6-2/TRBV6-3

CDR3 DNA: TGTGCCAGCAGTTTTTTTAGAACCGGGGAGCTGTTTTTT
CDR3 protein: CASSFFRTGELFF
clone size: NA
D gene: NA
J gene: TRBJ2-2
V gene: TRBV12-3/TRBV12-4

CDR3 DNA: TGCGCCAGCAGCTTGAGGGGGCCTAACTATGGCTACACCTTC
CDR3 protein: CASSLRGPNYGYTF
clone size: NA
D gene: TRBD1
J gene: TRBJ1-2
V gene: TRBV5-1

CDR3 DNA: TGTGCCAGCTCACAACGACAGGGCCAAGAGACCCAGTACTTC
CDR3 protein: CASSQRQGQETQYF
clone size: NA
D gene: TRBD1
J gene: TRBJ2-5
V gene: TRBV18

CDR3 DNA: TGTGCCAGCAGCCTCATTCGCAGGGTGAGGACTGAAGCTTTCTTT
CDR3 protein: CASSLIRRVRTEAFF
clone size: NA
D gene: NA
J gene: TRBJ1-1
V gene: TRBV11-2

CDR3 DNA: TGTGCCAGTAGTGCAGTCTCAGGGGTGGTTGAAGCTTTCTTT
CDR3 protein: CASSAVSGVVEAFF
clone size: NA
D gene: NA
J gene: TRBJ1-1
V gene: TRBV19

CDR3 DNA: TGTGCCAGCAGTGGGGGGACAGGCTCTGGAAACACCATATATTTT
CDR3 protein: CASSGGTGSGNTIYF
clone size: NA
D gene: TRBD1
J gene: TRBJ1-3
V gene: TRBV2

CDR3 DNA: TGTGCCAGCAGCTTACGGGGGTCGAATGAGCAGTTCTTC
CDR3 protein: CASSLRGSNEQFF
clone size: NA
D gene: NA
J gene: TRBJ2-1
V gene: TRBV11-2

CDR3 DNA: TGTGCCAGCAGCACGCCCAGGGAGGGTTTTGGCAATGAGCAGTTCTTC
CDR3 protein: CASSTPREGFGNEQFF
clone size: NA
D gene: TRBD2
J gene: TRBJ2-1
V gene: TRBV7-6

CDR3 DNA: TGTGCCAGCAGTCCCGGACAGGGGACGGGTGTAGCTTTCTTT
CDR3 protein: CASSPGQGTGVAFF
clone size: NA
D gene: TRBD1
J gene: TRBJ1-1
V gene: TRBV28

CDR3 DNA: TGTGCCAGCAGTTCCGACATTTTGGGCTACACCTTC
CDR3 protein: CASSSDILGYTF
clone size: NA
D gene: NA
J gene: TRBJ1-2
V gene: TRBV6-1

CDR3 DNA: TGTGCCAGTATATCTGGGGCCAACGTCCTGACTTTC
CDR3 protein: CASISGANVLTF
clone size: NA
D gene: NA
J gene: TRBJ2-6
V gene: TRBV2

CDR3 DNA: TGTGCCAGCAGCGTATATAGCGGGGGGGGCCAAGAGACCCAGTACTTC
CDR3 protein: CASSVYSGGGQETQYF
clone size: NA
D gene: TRBD2
J gene: TRBJ2-5
V gene: TRBV9

CDR3 DNA: TGCGCCAGCAGCTTGGAGGAGGACTTCACCGGGGAGCTGTTTTTT
CDR3 protein: CASSLEEDFTGELFF
clone size: NA
D gene: NA
J gene: TRBJ2-2
V gene: TRBV5-1

CDR3 DNA: TGTGCCAGCAGTTTTTCGGGACAGAACACTGAAGCTTTCTTT
CDR3 protein: CASSFSGQNTEAFF
clone size: NA
D gene: NA
J gene: TRBJ1-1
V gene: TRBV27

CDR3 DNA: TGCAGCGTTGTTCGGGACAGGGCCACTGAAGCTTTTTTT
CDR3 protein: CSVVRDRATEAFF
clone size: NA
D gene: TRBD1
J gene: TRBJ1-1
V gene: TRBV29-1

CDR3 DNA: TGTGCCAGCAGAGACAGGAGTTCCTACGAGCAGTACTTC
CDR3 protein: CASRDRSSYEQYF
clone size: once
D gene: NA
J gene: TRBJ2-7
V gene: TRBV2

CDR3 DNA: TGTGCCAGCAGCAAAAATGGGACAGACCTGATTATACTCTCTGGGGCCAACGTCCTGACTTTC
CDR3 protein: CASSKNGTDLIILSGANVLTF
clone size: NA
D gene: NA
J gene: TRBJ2-6
V gene: TRBV21-1

CDR3 DNA: TGCGCCAGCAGCTTTAATACAGGGGGGAATGAAAAACTGTTTTTT
CDR3 protein: CASSFNTGGNEKLFF
clone size: NA
D gene: TRBD1
J gene: TRBJ1-4
V gene: TRBV5-1

CDR3 DNA: TGCGCCAGCAGCTCCTTTGGGACAGGGAGGACCGGGGAGCTGTTTTTT
CDR3 protein: CASSSFGTGRTGELFF
clone size: NA
D gene: TRBD1
J gene: TRBJ2-2
V gene: TRBV5-1

CDR3 DNA: TGTGCCAGTGGAAGACAGGGAGGCGGCTATGGCTACACCTTC
CDR3 protein: CASGRQGGGYGYTF
clone size: NA
D gene: TRBD1
J gene: TRBJ1-2
V gene: TRBV19

CDR3 DNA: TGTGCCAGCAGTGAATGGGAGGGGGACTATGGCTACACCTTC
CDR3 protein: CASSEWEGDYGYTF
clone size: once
D gene: NA
J gene: TRBJ1-2
V gene: TRBV25-1